These T cell receptor beta chains were read from a single sample in a study of T cell repertoires in cytomegalovirus infection. TCRdb re-analysed the reads in MiXCR, keeping a single row per CDR3 protein. In the table there are approximately 500,000 distinct CDR3 sequences, about 17% of which are singletons. Sequencing was done on a sample of CD8+ T cells from PBMCs. The receptors stem from a human donor in good health (CMV status not recorded). Some clones in this sample may be carry-over from other donors' samples. Both conserved end residues are part of each CDR3. Each record gives: V gene, clone size, J gene, D gene, CDR3 protein, CDR3 DNA. The D gene is left open where the match is weak. Rows may omit the clone size; those that give it use once, few, many or a size class.

v_call: TRBV11-2; clone_size: many; j_call: TRBJ2-3; d_call: TRBD2; cdr3_aa: CASSPGLAGTTDTQYF; cdr3_nt: TGTGCCAGCAGCCCGGGACTAGCGGGGACCACAGATACGCAGTATTTT
v_call: TRBV11-2; clone_size: many; j_call: TRBJ2-1; d_call: TRBD2; cdr3_aa: CASSYRSGGLNEQFF; cdr3_nt: TGTGCCAGCAGCTACCGATCGGGAGGCCTCAATGAGCAGTTCTTC
v_call: TRBV6-1; clone_size: many; j_call: TRBJ1-1; d_call: -; cdr3_aa: CASSERTRAPNTEAFF; cdr3_nt: TGTGCCAGCAGTGAGCGTACCAGGGCCCCGAACACTGAAGCTTTCTTT
v_call: TRBV7-9; clone_size: -; j_call: TRBJ2-7; d_call: TRBD1; cdr3_aa: CASTYLAGGTGIYEQYF; cdr3_nt: TGTGCCAGCACCTATCTCGCCGGAGGGACAGGGATCTACGAGCAGTACTTC
v_call: TRBV28; clone_size: few; j_call: TRBJ1-5; d_call: TRBD1; cdr3_aa: CASSFLPGGHSNQPQHF; cdr3_nt: TGTGCCAGCAGTTTCCTGCCAGGGGGACATTCCAATCAGCCCCAGCATTTT
v_call: TRBV6-5; clone_size: many; j_call: TRBJ2-2; d_call: -; cdr3_aa: CASTGFANTGELFF; cdr3_nt: TGTGCCAGCACAGGGTTCGCGAACACCGGGGAGCTGTTTTTT
v_call: TRBV9; clone_size: -; j_call: TRBJ2-5; d_call: TRBD1; cdr3_aa: CASSVAGTAEETQYF; cdr3_nt: TGTGCCAGCAGCGTAGCCGGGACAGCAGAAGAGACCCAGTACTTC
v_call: TRBV2; clone_size: many; j_call: TRBJ2-1; d_call: -; cdr3_aa: CASSDSGSYNEQFF; cdr3_nt: TGTGCCAGCAGTGATAGCGGCTCCTACAATGAGCAGTTCTTC
v_call: TRBV6-5; clone_size: many; j_call: TRBJ2-4; d_call: -; cdr3_aa: CASSDLDGNIQYF; cdr3_nt: TGTGCCAGCAGTGATCTCGACGGAAACATTCAGTACTTC
v_call: TRBV9; clone_size: -; j_call: TRBJ2-5; d_call: TRBD1; cdr3_aa: CASSVGTGGGFEETQYF; cdr3_nt: TGTGCCAGCAGCGTGGGGACAGGGGGCGGATTTGAGGAGACCCAGTACTTC
v_call: TRBV28; clone_size: -; j_call: TRBJ1-2; d_call: TRBD1; cdr3_aa: CASSFATGGNYGYTF; cdr3_nt: TGTGCCAGCAGTTTTGCGACAGGGGGCAACTATGGCTACACCTTC
v_call: TRBV27; clone_size: few; j_call: TRBJ2-7; d_call: -; cdr3_aa: CASSLSIGTYEQYF; cdr3_nt: TGTGCCAGCAGTTTATCGATCGGTACGTACGAGCAGTACTTC
v_call: TRBV6-6; clone_size: few; j_call: TRBJ2-2; d_call: TRBD2; cdr3_aa: CAILTSGSGELFF; cdr3_nt: TGTGCCATTCTGACTAGCGGGAGCGGGGAGCTGTTTTTT
v_call: TRBV28; clone_size: -; j_call: TRBJ2-7; d_call: TRBD2; cdr3_aa: CASTPGLAWSYEQYF; cdr3_nt: TGTGCCAGCACCCCGGGACTAGCGTGGTCCTACGAGCAGTACTTC
v_call: TRBV15; clone_size: -; j_call: TRBJ2-1; d_call: -; cdr3_aa: CATSRGGIGSYNEQFF; cdr3_nt: TGTGCCACCAGCAGAGGTGGGATCGGGTCCTACAATGAGCAGTTCTTC
v_call: TRBV6-6; clone_size: -; j_call: TRBJ2-7; d_call: -; cdr3_aa: CASSFLRDATYEQYF; cdr3_nt: TGTGCCAGCAGTTTCCTTCGGGACGCTACCTACGAGCAGTACTTC
v_call: TRBV7-8; clone_size: many; j_call: TRBJ2-3; d_call: -; cdr3_aa: CASSFRGTLTDTQYF; cdr3_nt: TGTGCCAGCAGCTTTCGGGGGACCCTCACAGATACGCAGTATTTT
v_call: TRBV6-1; clone_size: -; j_call: TRBJ2-7; d_call: -; cdr3_aa: CASSEHRTDYEQYF; cdr3_nt: TGTGCCAGCAGTGAACATAGGACAGACTACGAGCAGTACTTC
v_call: TRBV6-6; clone_size: few; j_call: TRBJ2-7; d_call: TRBD2; cdr3_aa: CASSPKRGPDDEQYF; cdr3_nt: TGTGCCAGCAGCCCGAAGCGGGGCCCCGATGACGAGCAGTACTTC
v_call: TRBV6-1; clone_size: many; j_call: TRBJ2-3; d_call: -; cdr3_aa: CASSDGLSAEADTQYF; cdr3_nt: TGTGCCAGCAGTGACGGACTAAGCGCAGAGGCAGATACGCAGTATTTT
v_call: TRBV7-9; clone_size: many; j_call: TRBJ2-3; d_call: -; cdr3_aa: CASSSGTTDTQYF; cdr3_nt: TGTGCCAGCAGCTCGGGCACCACAGATACGCAGTATTTT
v_call: TRBV12-3/TRBV12-4; clone_size: many; j_call: TRBJ2-7; d_call: -; cdr3_aa: CASSLALRGLEQYF; cdr3_nt: TGTGCCAGCAGTTTAGCGCTCCGGGGCTTGGAGCAGTACTTC
v_call: TRBV20-1; clone_size: few; j_call: TRBJ2-5; d_call: -; cdr3_aa: CSARDQAGDREPQETQYF; cdr3_nt: TGCAGTGCTAGAGACCAAGCGGGGGACAGGGAGCCCCAAGAGACCCAGTACTTC
v_call: TRBV4-1; clone_size: few; j_call: TRBJ1-4; d_call: -; cdr3_aa: CASSHGRATNEKLFF; cdr3_nt: TGCGCCAGCAGCCATGGACGGGCAACTAATGAAAAACTGTTTTTT
v_call: TRBV3-1; clone_size: -; j_call: TRBJ2-3; d_call: TRBD2; cdr3_aa: CASSQGPWREGTDTQYF; cdr3_nt: TGTGCCAGCAGCCAAGGTCCTTGGCGGGAGGGCACAGATACGCAGTATTTT
v_call: TRBV9; clone_size: many; j_call: TRBJ2-7; d_call: TRBD1; cdr3_aa: CASSALDRGHEQYF; cdr3_nt: TGTGCCAGCAGCGCCCTGGACAGGGGCCACGAGCAGTACTTC
v_call: TRBV4-2; clone_size: -; j_call: TRBJ2-2; d_call: TRBD2; cdr3_aa: CASSQDGNLAGVGTGELFF; cdr3_nt: TGTGCCAGCAGCCAAGATGGGAACCTAGCGGGAGTGGGCACCGGGGAGCTGTTTTTT
v_call: TRBV28; clone_size: few; j_call: TRBJ1-4; d_call: -; cdr3_aa: CASSPGYQKLFF; cdr3_nt: TGTGCCAGCAGCCCAGGGTACCAAAAACTGTTTTTT
v_call: TRBV7-8; clone_size: many; j_call: TRBJ1-1; d_call: -; cdr3_aa: CASSLAARVAMNTEAFF; cdr3_nt: TGTGCCAGCAGCTTAGCGGCGAGGGTCGCAATGAACACTGAAGCTTTCTTT
v_call: TRBV5-1; clone_size: -; j_call: TRBJ2-3; d_call: TRBD2; cdr3_aa: CASSIRTSGRGTDTQYF; cdr3_nt: TGCGCCAGCAGCATCCGGACTAGCGGGCGGGGCACAGATACGCAGTATTTT
v_call: TRBV7-8; clone_size: many; j_call: TRBJ1-2; d_call: TRBD1; cdr3_aa: CASSLLRDSNYGYTF; cdr3_nt: TGTGCCAGCAGCTTACTCCGGGACAGCAACTATGGCTACACCTTC
v_call: TRBV20-1; clone_size: -; j_call: TRBJ2-5; d_call: -; cdr3_aa: CSARDMRGQETQYF; cdr3_nt: TGCAGTGCTAGAGATATGCGGGGCCAAGAGACCCAGTACTTC
v_call: TRBV15; clone_size: -; j_call: TRBJ2-7; d_call: TRBD2; cdr3_aa: CATSAAGDYEQYF; cdr3_nt: TGTGCCACCAGCGCAGCGGGGGACTACGAGCAGTACTTC
v_call: TRBV7-9; clone_size: many; j_call: TRBJ2-7; d_call: -; cdr3_aa: CASSLATQGYEQYF; cdr3_nt: TGTGCCAGCAGCTTAGCGACCCAGGGCTACGAGCAGTACTTC
v_call: TRBV27; clone_size: -; j_call: TRBJ2-1; d_call: TRBD2; cdr3_aa: CASKRVAGVTVVEQFF; cdr3_nt: TGTGCCAGCAAAAGGGTGGCGGGGGTTACGGTTGTGGAGCAGTTCTTC
v_call: TRBV2; clone_size: few; j_call: TRBJ2-6; d_call: -; cdr3_aa: CASSEGDSPRANVLTF; cdr3_nt: TGTGCCAGCAGTGAAGGGGACTCCCCTCGAGCCAACGTCCTGACTTTC
v_call: TRBV27; clone_size: -; j_call: TRBJ2-2; d_call: -; cdr3_aa: CTSSLFSFGGAGELFF; cdr3_nt: TGTACCAGCAGTTTATTCTCCTTCGGGGGTGCCGGGGAGCTGTTTTTT
v_call: TRBV12-5; clone_size: -; j_call: TRBJ1-5; d_call: -; cdr3_aa: CASGQGSGSNQPQHF; cdr3_nt: TGTGCTAGTGGACAGGGCTCAGGTAGCAATCAGCCCCAGCATTTT
v_call: TRBV15; clone_size: -; j_call: TRBJ2-7; d_call: -; cdr3_aa: CATSRDRRGSGYEQYF; cdr3_nt: TGTGCCACCAGCAGAGATAGGAGAGGGAGTGGCTACGAGCAGTACTTC
v_call: TRBV7-9; clone_size: many; j_call: TRBJ1-5; d_call: TRBD1; cdr3_aa: CASSLGGTGGFQPQHF; cdr3_nt: TGTGCCAGCAGTCTAGGTGGGACAGGGGGCTTTCAGCCCCAGCATTTT
v_call: TRBV6-2/TRBV6-3; clone_size: many; j_call: TRBJ1-2; d_call: -; cdr3_aa: CASSYSLGGASHLNYGYTF; cdr3_nt: TGTGCCAGCAGTTACTCTTTAGGAGGAGCCAGCCACCTTAACTATGGCTACACCTTC
v_call: TRBV12-3/TRBV12-4; clone_size: many; j_call: TRBJ1-5; d_call: TRBD1; cdr3_aa: CASSSGQGWQPQHF; cdr3_nt: TGTGCCAGCAGTTCGGGACAGGGGTGGCAGCCCCAGCATTTT
v_call: TRBV11-1; clone_size: many; j_call: TRBJ2-2; d_call: -; cdr3_aa: CASSLDPNTGELFF; cdr3_nt: TGTGCCAGCAGCTTAGACCCGAACACCGGGGAGCTGTTTTTT
v_call: TRBV7-8; clone_size: few; j_call: TRBJ2-2; d_call: -; cdr3_aa: CASTPGPGELFF; cdr3_nt: TGTGCCAGCACCCCGGGGCCCGGGGAGCTGTTTTTT
v_call: TRBV2; clone_size: -; j_call: TRBJ2-7; d_call: -; cdr3_aa: CARSTASYEQYF; cdr3_nt: TGTGCCAGATCGACAGCCTCCTACGAGCAGTACTTC
v_call: TRBV19; clone_size: -; j_call: TRBJ1-1; d_call: -; cdr3_aa: CASSPTRRAPEAFF; cdr3_nt: TGTGCCAGTAGTCCCACCCGGCGGGCGCCTGAAGCTTTCTTT
v_call: TRBV6-1; clone_size: -; j_call: TRBJ2-7; d_call: -; cdr3_aa: CASSEYRDNSYEQYF; cdr3_nt: TGTGCCAGCAGTGAATATAGAGACAACTCCTACGAGCAGTACTTC
v_call: TRBV7-2; clone_size: many; j_call: TRBJ2-7; d_call: TRBD1; cdr3_aa: CASSLGTGVLDEQYF; cdr3_nt: TGTGCCAGCAGCCTAGGGACAGGGGTTTTGGACGAGCAGTACTTC
v_call: TRBV29-1; clone_size: -; j_call: TRBJ2-7; d_call: TRBD1; cdr3_aa: CSVEASDTDRAPYEQYF; cdr3_nt: TGCAGCGTTGAAGCCTCGGATACGGACAGGGCCCCCTACGAGCAGTACTTC
v_call: TRBV5-6; clone_size: many; j_call: TRBJ1-2; d_call: TRBD1; cdr3_aa: CASSGGQGIYGYTF; cdr3_nt: TGTGCCAGCAGCGGCGGACAGGGGATCTATGGCTACACCTTC
v_call: TRBV7-3; clone_size: many; j_call: TRBJ2-1; d_call: TRBD1; cdr3_aa: CASSGSEAGGMNEQFF; cdr3_nt: TGTGCCAGCAGCGGCTCTGAAGCAGGGGGCATGAATGAGCAGTTCTTC
v_call: TRBV28; clone_size: few; j_call: TRBJ2-7; d_call: -; cdr3_aa: CASSDSGYEQYF; cdr3_nt: TGTGCCAGCAGTGACAGCGGGTACGAGCAGTACTTC
v_call: TRBV7-9; clone_size: many; j_call: TRBJ2-3; d_call: -; cdr3_aa: CASTQVLADTQYF; cdr3_nt: TGTGCCAGCACCCAAGTCCTGGCAGATACGCAGTATTTT
v_call: TRBV7-9; clone_size: many; j_call: TRBJ2-4; d_call: TRBD2; cdr3_aa: CASSPPGLALAKNIQYF; cdr3_nt: TGTGCCAGCAGCCCCCCGGGACTAGCGTTAGCCAAAAACATTCAGTACTTC
v_call: TRBV19; clone_size: few; j_call: TRBJ2-1; d_call: -; cdr3_aa: CASSMGATGGDEQFF; cdr3_nt: TGTGCCAGTAGTATGGGGGCGACGGGGGGCGATGAGCAGTTCTTC